Listed below are T cell receptor beta chains from one sample, sequenced in a study of CD8+CD57+ T cells in acquired aplastic anemia. TCRdb reprocessed the reads with MiXCR, giving one entry per CDR3 protein. This sample has over 200,000 distinct CDR3 sequences, with 61% found just once. The sample was sorted CD4+, CD8+, or CD8+CD57+ T cells (not recorded which) from PBMCs. Source of these receptors: a human donor in good health. Each CDR3 is given with its conserved first and last residue.

J gene,V gene,CDR3 protein
TRBJ2-5,TRBV2,CASSRRGPSGGVETQYF
TRBJ1-2,TRBV2,CASSYPGAANGYTF
TRBJ2-7,TRBV5-1,CASNPEGPYSYEQYF
TRBJ2-7,TRBV20-1,CSAREGGKEQYF
TRBJ1-2,TRBV20-1,CSAWSRQGANYGYTF
TRBJ1-3,TRBV7-3,CASSYNRGGSGNTIYF
TRBJ1-4,TRBV5-4,CASSLDRDRKLFF
TRBJ2-1,TRBV9,CASSSENLDSYNEQFF
TRBJ2-1,TRBV10-3,CASRLGALYNEQFF
TRBJ1-1,TRBV7-8,CASSPEHTEAFF
TRBJ2-3,TRBV6-1,CATPSGNPGAAQYF
TRBJ2-5,TRBV6-6,CASRQGSGISF
TRBJ2-5,TRBV12-3/TRBV12-4,CASSEYLAGGRGETQYF
TRBJ1-1,TRBV2,CASSLEHMNTEAFF
TRBJ1-2,TRBV10-3,CAISEPGQTLEKHYTF
TRBJ1-1,TRBV15,CATSRAGNTEAFF